The sequence of this T cell receptor (beta chain) was determined in a study of Ad26.COV2.S vaccination and SARS-CoV-2 variants. General observations from the study: Measurement of non-spike TCR breadth gave similar results in vaccine and placebo recipients. TCR breadth and depth analyses may have underestimated total T cell responses.

Trimming shortened V by 3 bases and J by 12 bases, and 12 bases separated the two germline ends. The CDR3 runs 13 residues. Repertoires were generated with immunoSEQ multiplex PCR, while TCRdb's copy carries only in-frame clones and drops some. Of approximately 400,000 clones in the sample, about 90% were seen once. Concerning this clone itself: What it binds is not known.

Sample: peripheral blood, taken after recovery from COVID-19. This chain joins TRBV12-3 or TRBV12-4 and TRBJ1-6; weak D call: TRBD1 (5 bases). The receptor's source is a human donor who had recovered from COVID-19. The CDR3 nucleotides read TGTGCCAGCAGTTTTAATTCGGACAAACCCCTCCACTTT. This encodes CASSFNSDKPLHF.